The 27 T cell receptor beta chains presented below share a single source sample, sequenced in a study of T cells after yellow fever vaccination. A single record per CDR3 protein comes from TCRdb applying MiXCR to the 5' RACE reads. The table lists 200,000 to 250,000 distinct CDR3 sequences, approximately 3.2% of them singletons. Sequences were derived from CD4+ T cells sorted from PBMCs, sampled 10 days after the yellow fever booster vaccination. All receptors come from a man between 18 and 35 years old who received the YFV17D yellow fever vaccine.

This clonotype occurred many times. V usage is TRBV28 and J usage is TRBJ2-2; 10 positions agree with TRBD1. After removal of 3 bases from V and 4 bases from J, the junction contained 5 bases not matched to a gene. Germline V gene sequence: CDR1 MDHEN, CDR2 SYDVKM. The CDR3 spans 16 residues. CDR3 sequence: CASSLPGQGFTGELFF. The CDR3 DNA reads as TGTGCCAGCAGTTTGCCGGGACAGGGGTTCACCGGGGAGCTGTTTTTT.

This clonotype appeared a few times. The rearrangement joins TRBV7-2 to TRBJ1-2, with 12 bases identical to TRBD1. Germline CDR1 is SGHTA and CDR2 is FQGNSA. The CDR3 contains 17 residues. V gave up 7 bases and J gave up 3 bases; unmatched junction bases: 12. CDR3: CASTGLGDRGRDYGYTF. The CDR3 region has the DNA TGTGCCAGCACCGGCCTCGGGGACAGGGGGCGCGACTATGGCTACACCTTC.

V and J are TRBV7-6 and TRBJ1-1, with a possible D match to TRBD1 (6 bases). The CDR3 contains 16 residues. Germline CDR1 and CDR2: SGHVS and FNYEAQ. The V and J ends lost 2 bases and 0 bases respectively, with 13 bases between them. CDR3 sequence: CASSLMTGHMNTEAFF. As DNA, the CDR3 is TGTGCCAGCAGCTTAATGACAGGCCACATGAACACTGAAGCTTTCTTT.

This clonotype was observed many times. V usage is TRBV7-3 and J usage is TRBJ2-3; 7 nucleotides line up with TRBD1. CDR1 is SGHTA and CDR2 is FQGTGA in the germline V gene. V shed 5 bases and J 1 base; nucleotides not matched to a gene: 6. CDR3 length: 15 residues. The CDR3 region has the DNA TGTGCCAGCAGCATCACAGGGGTGGGCACAGATACGCAGTATTTT. Its protein is CASSITGVGTDTQYF.

Only a few counts were recorded for this clonotype. The J gene is TRBJ1-1, the V gene TRBV6-6; D is unresolved. Germline V gene lookup returns CDR1 MNHNY and CDR2 SVGAGI (reference sequence). This CDR3 has 12 residues. V lost 2 bases, J lost 5 bases, and 6 bases lay in between. CDR3: CASSYAGTEAFF. The CDR3 DNA reads TGTGCCAGCAGTTACGCGGGGACTGAAGCTTTCTTT.

The chain joins TRBV29-1 to TRBJ1-1, with D unclear. Germline CDR1 is SQVTM and CDR2 is ANQGSEA. CDR3 size: 11 residues. Deletions cut 4 bases from V and 1 base from J, with 4 bases between. CDR3 in DNA: TGCAGCGTTGCAAGGAACACTGAAGCTTTCTTT. Its translation is CSVARNTEAFF.

This clonotype was counted ten times or more. V is TRBV20-1 and J is TRBJ2-3, with 9 bases aligning to TRBD1. The CDR3 contains 17 residues. CDR1 is DFQATT and CDR2 is SNEGSKA in the germline V gene (reference sequence). V lost 3 bases and J lost 3; bases outside the gene matches: 13. The CDR3 sequence: CSASNAAGTGSTDTQYF. Written as DNA, the CDR3 is TGCAGTGCTAGCAACGCCGCCGGGACAGGGTCAACAGATACGCAGTATTTT.

The chain couples TRBV20-1 to TRBJ2-2, with TRBD2 matching 12 bases. Germline CDR1 DFQATT, CDR2 SNEGSKA (reference sequence). The CDR3 consists of 17 residues. Trimming took 1 base from V and 0 from J; bases not matched to a gene: 3. This CDR3 reads CSARGLAGASNTGELFF. CDR3 bases: TGCAGTGCTAGAGGACTAGCGGGGGCTTCGAACACCGGGGAGCTGTTTTTT.

This clonotype was seen a few times. V and J are TRBV5-1 and TRBJ1-2; D remains unclear. The germline V gene has CDR1 SGHRS and CDR2 YFSETQ. The length of the CDR3 is 12 residues. Between the trimmed V and J ends, which lost 4 bases and 3 bases, there was a span of 7 bases. The CDR3 is CASSGEYYGYTF. The CDR3 DNA sequence: TGCGCCAGCAGCGGGGAATACTATGGCTACACCTTC.

This clonotype was seen many times. This chain connects TRBV6-2 or TRBV6-3 to TRBJ2-2; 7 nucleotides line up with TRBD1. Per germline, CDR1 MNHEY and CDR2 SVGEGT. The CDR3 spans 16 residues. Trimming removed 4 bases from V and 0 bases from J; junction bases left unmatched: 5. Here the CDR3 reads CASSSYQGANTGELFF. The CDR3 bases are TGTGCCAGCAGTTCTTACCAGGGGGCGAACACCGGGGAGCTGTTTTTT.

This clonotype appeared many times. The chain recombines TRBV7-2 with TRBJ2-1; 8 bases map to TRBD1. The CDR3 is 15 residues long. CDR1 is SGHTA and CDR2 is FQGNSA in the germline V gene. V lost 5 bases and J lost 2; bases outside the gene matches: 5. The CDR3 spells CASSRGQGPYNEQFF. CDR3 bases: TGTGCCAGCAGCCGTGGACAGGGCCCCTACAATGAGCAGTTCTTC.

Ten or more counts support this clonotype. The chain recombines TRBV6-2 or TRBV6-3 with TRBJ1-1, with a possible D match to TRBD1 (5 bases). The CDR3 consists of 12 residues. Trimming took off 7 bases at V and 4 bases at J, with 10 bases between the two ends. Germline V gene lookup returns CDR1 MNHEY and CDR2 SVGEGT. DNA of the CDR3: TGTGCCAGCACTCTTGGGGGCACTGAAGCTTTCTTT. Its protein is CASTLGGTEAFF.

The chain employs TRBV5-6 and TRBJ1-2; D is unresolved. Per germline, CDR1 SGHDT and CDR2 YYEEEE. Between the trimmed V and J ends, which lost 1 base and 0 bases, there was a span of 7 bases. The CDR3 has 14 residues. The CDR3 DNA reads as TGTGCCAGCAGCTTGTACGGGGCTAACTATGGCTACACCTTC. Protein product: CASSLYGANYGYTF.

This clonotype has only a few counts. The chain combines TRBV5-1 with TRBJ2-2, with D possibly TRBD1 on 5 matching bases. The germline V gene encodes CDR1 SGHRS and CDR2 YFSETQ. This CDR3 region has 15 residues. V was trimmed by 5 bases and J by 0 bases, leaving 11 bases between them. CDR3 DNA sequence: TGCGCCAGCAGAAACAAGGGGTCGAACACCGGGGAGCTGTTTTTT. Translated: CASRNKGSNTGELFF.

This chain joins TRBV3-1 and TRBJ2-7; D call uncertain. The CDR3 is 12 amino acids. Germline CDR1 reads LGHDT; CDR2 reads YNNKEL (reference sequence). Deletions cut 1 base from V and 6 bases from J, with 7 bases between. The CDR3 sequence: CASSQAGLEQYV. CDR3 coding DNA: TGTGCCAGCAGCCAAGCTGGGCTCGAGCAGTACGTC.

This rearrangement joins TRBV20-1 to TRBJ2-3; 7 bases fit TRBD2. With 1 base clipped from V and 2 bases from J, the junction kept 9 bases outside the gene matches. CDR3 length: 16 residues. Looked up from germline, CDR1 is DFQATT and CDR2 is SNEGSKA (reference sequence). CDR3 region: CSARVTLAVDTDTQYF. CDR3 bases: TGCAGTGCTAGAGTTACCCTAGCGGTAGACACAGATACGCAGTATTTT.

This clonotype has ten or more counts. This chain joins TRBV7-2 and TRBJ2-3; TRBD1 aligns across 7 bases. Germline V gene lookup returns CDR1 SGHTA and CDR2 FQGNSA. J lost 3 bases, V lost 5 bases, and 11 bases had no gene match. The CDR3 covers 16 residues. The CDR3 sequence: CASSRRQGLGTDTQYF. The CDR3 DNA sequence: TGTGCCAGCAGCCGACGACAGGGCTTAGGTACAGATACGCAGTATTTT.

In this sample, this clonotype turned up many times. The chain joins TRBV29-1 to TRBJ1-5, with D maybe TRBD1 (5 bases). V lost 1 base and J lost 4, with 8 bases in between. The CDR3 is made up of 13 amino acids. CDR1 and CDR2 (germline): SQVTM, ANQGSEA. The DNA of the CDR3 is TGCAGCGTTGAAGGGTCAGGGAATCAGCCCCAGCATTTT. Its protein is CSVEGSGNQPQHF.

This clonotype was counted at least ten times. The CDR3 region is CASSLGSGQPQHF. The CDR3 nucleotides read TGTGCCAGCAGCTTAGGGTCGGGTCAGCCCCAGCATTTT. The chain combines TRBV7-9 with TRBJ1-5; D remains ambiguous. CDR3 length: 13 residues. V gave up 1 base and J gave up 6 bases, with 7 bases separating them. Per germline, CDR1 SEHNR and CDR2 FQNEAQ (reference sequence).

This rearrangement joins TRBV5-1 to TRBJ2-1, with 11 bases that match TRBD2. The germline gives CDR1 SGHRS, CDR2 YFSETQ. The CDR3 length is 14 residues. Trimming removed 4 bases from V and 9 bases from J; junction bases left unmatched: 6. The CDR3 DNA is TGCGCCAGCAGCGCGACTAGCGGGGCGCCTGAGCAGTTCTTC. Protein sequence: CASSATSGAPEQFF.

This clonotype has a count of ten or more. The chain employs TRBV4-3 and TRBJ2-3; D is unclear. CDR3 length equals 15 residues. Per germline, CDR1 LGHNA and CDR2 YSLEER. The germline V and J ends were trimmed by 0 bases and 6 bases, with 13 bases remaining between them. CDR3 in amino acids: CASSQEGNSPDTQYF. CDR3 nucleotide sequence: TGCGCCAGCAGCCAAGAGGGAAACAGCCCGGATACGCAGTATTTT.

This clonotype was counted many times. Its ends do not fully match the called genes, so a read error is possible. The V and J genes are TRBV7-7 and TRBJ2-1; no firm D call. In germline, CDR1 is SSHAT, CDR2 FNYEAQ (reference sequence). The CDR3 runs to 14 residues. The CDR3 loop is CASSLDGQYNEQFF. The DNA of the CDR3 is TGTGCTAGCAGCTTAGACGGTCAATACAATGAGCAGTTCTTC.

In its sample, this clonotype was seen many times. This chain connects TRBV20-1 to TRBJ1-2; perhaps TRBD1 as D (5 bases). The V end lost 4 bases, the J end lost 0 bases, and 12 bases lay between the germline ends. The CDR3 length is 14 residues. Germline CDR1 DFQATT, CDR2 SNEGSKA (reference sequence). The CDR3 loop reads CSATASGANYGYTF. CDR3 coding DNA: TGCAGTGCTACGGCGTCGGGGGCTAACTATGGCTACACCTTC.

This clonotype came up many times. The chain links TRBV5-1 to TRBJ1-1; D not resolved. Germline V gene lookup returns CDR1 SGHRS and CDR2 YFSETQ. This CDR3 contains 14 residues. Trimming left V 4 bases short and J 1 base short, with 11 bases between. The CDR3 DNA reads TGCGCCAGCAGCGGAGTCCCCCCGAACACTGAAGCTTTCTTT. Residues: CASSGVPPNTEAFF.

At least ten counts were recorded for this clonotype. J is TRBJ2-7 and V is TRBV6-1, with TRBD2 as a possible D gene (5 bases). From germline, CDR1 is MNHNS and CDR2 SASEGT. Trimming stripped 8 bases from V and 5 bases from J, with 13 bases between. The CDR3 covers 12 residues. The CDR3, as DNA: TGTGCCAGCGCCCTCGCGAGGGACGAGCAGTACTTC. The encoded protein is CASALARDEQYF.

This sequence joins TRBV6-5 and TRBJ2-7; TRBD1 is a possible D gene (5 bases). CDR1 is MNHEY, CDR2 SVGAGI, per germline. The V end was cut by 0 bases, the J end by 3 bases, with 12 bases between. The CDR3 loop spans 15 amino acids. CDR3 in DNA: TGTGCCAGCAGTTACTCGTTCAGGGCGGACTACGAGCAGTACTTC. Translated, it gives CASSYSFRADYEQYF.

The CDR3 here is CSARPPLTGDTQYF. The CDR3 nucleotides are TGCAGTGCTAGACCGCCCTTGACGGGGGATACGCAGTATTTT. V and J are TRBV20-1 and TRBJ2-3, with a possible D match to TRBD2 (5 bases). The CDR3 is 14 residues long. The V end lost 2 bases, the J end lost 6 bases, and 15 bases lay between the germline ends. CDR1 and CDR2 from the germline V gene are DFQATT and SNEGSKA (reference sequence).